The rows below give T cell receptor beta chains drawn from one sample of a study of identical twins. MiXCR was run by TCRdb on the 5' RACE reads, yielding one entry per CDR3 protein. The sample records 350,000 to 450,000 distinct CDR3 sequences, about a fifth being singletons. Sequenced material: naive T cells sorted from blood. These receptor sequences come from a man aged 50 to 60 in good health. The CDR3 runs from the conserved cysteine through the conserved F or W. D genes are given only for firm matches. Size is omitted from some rows. Given values are once, few, many or a class for expanded clones.

>TRBD2|TRBV20-1|-|TRBJ2-7
CSATVLAGAGYEQYF
TGCAGTGCTACGGTACTAGCGGGAGCCGGGTACGAGCAGTACTTC
>TRBD2|TRBV6-5|many|TRBJ2-5
CASSTYSGLSTTQYF
TGTGCCAGCAGTACTTACTCGGGACTATCAACGACCCAGTACTTC
>TRBD1|TRBV7-8|-|TRBJ2-1
CASSSRTGGMYNEQFF
TGTGCCAGCAGCAGCAGGACAGGGGGCATGTACAATGAGCAGTTCTTC
>-|TRBV9|once|TRBJ2-2
CASSARDPKSTGELFF
TGTGCCAGCAGCGCCCGGGACCCTAAGTCGACCGGGGAGCTGTTTTTT
>-|TRBV28|many|TRBJ2-4
CASSLSGSKNIQYF
TGTGCCAGCAGTTTATCCGGGTCCAAAAACATTCAGTACTTC
>TRBD2|TRBV11-2|-|TRBJ2-5
CASSSGLAGVMETQYF
TGTGCCAGCAGCTCTGGACTAGCGGGAGTAATGGAGACCCAGTACTTC
>-|TRBV12-3/TRBV12-4|-|TRBJ2-2
CASSFNRNTGELFF
TGTGCCAGCAGTTTCAACAGGAACACCGGGGAGCTGTTTTTT
>TRBD2|TRBV5-1|-|TRBJ2-1
CASSTSGDSYNEQFF
TGCGCCAGCAGCACCAGCGGGGACTCCTACAATGAGCAGTTCTTC
>TRBD2|TRBV27|-|TRBJ2-1
CASSLRLAGLSSYNEQFF
TGTGCCAGCAGTTTAAGGCTAGCGGGGTTAAGCTCCTACAATGAGCAGTTCTTC
>TRBD2|TRBV7-8|few|TRBJ2-1
CASSLALLRERGGGNEQFF
TGTGCCAGCAGCTTAGCGTTGTTGAGGGAGCGGGGGGGAGGCAATGAGCAGTTCTTC
>TRBD2|TRBV4-3|-|TRBJ2-2
CASSPGLAGATGELFF
TGCGCCAGCAGCCCCGGACTAGCGGGGGCAACCGGGGAGCTGTTTTTT
>-|TRBV15|few|TRBJ2-1
CATSRALSLAYGYNEQFF
TGTGCCACCAGCAGAGCCCTTTCTTTGGCGTATGGCTACAATGAGCAGTTCTTC
>-|TRBV20-1|-|TRBJ2-6
CSARDSGGSEGTHSGANVLTF
TGCAGTGCTAGAGATTCAGGGGGGTCCGAGGGCACCCACTCTGGGGCCAACGTCCTGACTTTC
>TRBD1|TRBV6-1|many|TRBJ2-7
CASWGGQGYEQYF
TGTGCCAGCTGGGGGGGACAGGGCTACGAGCAGTACTTC
>TRBD2|TRBV6-1|-|TRBJ2-7
CASSLLAGGPHEQYF
TGTGCCAGCAGCCTCCTAGCGGGGGGTCCCCACGAGCAGTACTTC
>-|TRBV20-1|many|TRBJ2-3
CSAPGQRPSTDTQYF
TGCAGTGCTCCTGGACAGAGACCTAGCACAGATACGCAGTATTTT
>-|TRBV10-3|few|TRBJ2-7
CAIGGDSYEQYF
TGTGCCATCGGCGGGGACAGCTACGAGCAGTACTTC
>-|TRBV7-9|-|TRBJ2-2
CASSPVSGELFF
TGTGCCAGCAGCCCCGTCTCCGGGGAGCTGTTTTTT
>TRBD1|TRBV20-1|-|TRBJ1-4
CSARTGGRNEKLFF
TGCAGTGCTCGGACAGGGGGCCGAAATGAAAAACTGTTTTTT
>TRBD2|TRBV28|-|TRBJ2-3
CASTPPGLAHTDTQYF
TGTGCCAGCACTCCCCCGGGACTAGCCCACACAGATACGCAGTATTTT
>-|TRBV10-3|-|TRBJ2-3
CAISEANGEDTQYF
TGTGCCATCAGTGAAGCCAACGGAGAGGATACGCAGTATTTT
>TRBD1|TRBV7-2|-|TRBJ2-5
CASSRQGSETQYF
TGTGCCAGCAGCCGACAGGGATCGGAGACCCAGTACTTC
>TRBD1|TRBV20-1|few|TRBJ2-5
CSAGRGQGRETQYF
TGCAGTGCTGGACGGGGACAGGGTAGAGAGACCCAGTACTTC
>TRBD1|TRBV4-3|few|TRBJ2-1
CASSRGDRGIGNEQFF
TGCGCCAGCAGCAGAGGGGACAGGGGGATCGGGAATGAGCAGTTCTTC
>TRBD1|TRBV20-1|many|TRBJ2-5
CSGKNRGLIQETQYF
TGCAGTGGAAAAAACAGGGGGTTAATTCAAGAGACCCAGTACTTC
>-|TRBV29-1|few|TRBJ1-2
CSVDIGQGYGYTF
TGCAGCGTTGATATTGGCCAGGGGTATGGCTACACCTTC
>-|TRBV5-6|many|TRBJ1-2
CASSLAGVRFYGYTF
TGTGCCAGCAGCTTGGCCGGAGTCAGATTCTATGGCTACACCTTC
>-|TRBV20-1|many|TRBJ2-1
CSARGSYNEQFF
TGCAGTGCTAGGGGGTCATACAATGAGCAGTTCTTC
>-|TRBV28|medium-sized|TRBJ2-7
CASRHTSDLPRAYEQYF
TGTGCCAGCCGCCATACATCGGACCTACCCCGGGCCTACGAGCAGTACTTC
>-|TRBV6-2/TRBV6-3|-|TRBJ2-7
CASSYWDGSYEQYF
TGTGCCAGCAGTTACTGGGACGGATCCTACGAGCAGTACTTC
>-|TRBV25-1|many|TRBJ2-1
CASGLPSGSYNEQFF
TGTGCCAGCGGACTCCCAAGCGGTTCCTACAATGAGCAGTTCTTC
>-|TRBV29-1|many|TRBJ2-7
CSVEAVTGTETYEQYF
TGCAGCGTTGAAGCTGTTACCGGGACGGAAACCTACGAGCAGTACTTC
>-|TRBV10-3|-|TRBJ1-1
CAISESRGGNTEAFF
TGTGCCATCAGTGAGTCTAGAGGAGGCAACACTGAAGCTTTCTTT
>TRBD1|TRBV4-2|few|TRBJ1-5
CASSQGVRGSEPQHF
TGTGCCAGCAGCCAAGGGGTCAGGGGGAGTGAGCCCCAGCATTTT
>TRBD1|TRBV20-1|many|TRBJ2-1
CSAARTGGDQSQFF
TGCAGTGCCGCAAGGACAGGGGGCGATCAATCTCAGTTCTTC
>-|TRBV4-3|-|TRBJ2-4
CASSQGPGARNIQYF
TGCGCCAGCAGCCAAGGACCTGGGGCCCGGAACATTCAGTACTTC